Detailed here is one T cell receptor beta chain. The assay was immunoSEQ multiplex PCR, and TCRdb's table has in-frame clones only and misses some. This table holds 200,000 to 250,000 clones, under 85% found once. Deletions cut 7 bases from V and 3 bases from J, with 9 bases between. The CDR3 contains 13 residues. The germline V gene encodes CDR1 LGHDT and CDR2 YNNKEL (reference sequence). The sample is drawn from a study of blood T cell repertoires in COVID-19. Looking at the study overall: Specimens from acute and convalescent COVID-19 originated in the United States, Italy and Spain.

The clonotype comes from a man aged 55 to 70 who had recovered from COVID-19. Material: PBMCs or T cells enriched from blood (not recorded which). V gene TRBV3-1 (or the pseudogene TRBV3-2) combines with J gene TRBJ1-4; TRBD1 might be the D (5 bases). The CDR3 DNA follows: TGTGCCAGCACGGGGACTTCTAATGAAAAACTGTTTTTT. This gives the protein CASTGTSNEKLFF.